The source of this T cell receptor beta chain is a study of shared clonotypes between healthy human individuals. Assay used: immunoSEQ multiplex PCR; TCRdb lists only in-frame clones, some missing. Of about 2.4 million clones detected, 93% appear once; the ten largest clones hold more than 0.35%. This clone was detected only a few times. This CDR3 has 15 residues. Per germline, CDR1 SGDLS and CDR2 YYNGEE. The V and J ends lost 4 bases and 1 base respectively, with 14 bases between them. The rearrangement uses TRBV9 and TRBJ1-1; D is undetermined. Sequences were obtained from naive CD4+ T cells from PBMCs. Subset defined: CD45RA+ positively selected. The receptor was derived from a man aged 18 to 35 in good health. Some clones in this sample may be carry-over from other donors' samples. Written as DNA, the CDR3 is TGTGCCAGCAGCCCAATCAGTATGGGGAACACTGAAGCTTTCTTT. Translating it yields CASSPISMGNTEAFF.